This entry lists 12 T cell receptor beta chains sequenced from one sample in a study of CXCR3-negative and CXCR3-positive naive CD8 T cells. 5' RACE with UMI labels generated the TRB cDNA libraries. Each CDR3 protein gets one entry in TCRdb, which reprocessed the 5' RACE reads and gives no DNA. Its table records about 56,000 distinct CDR3 sequences. Material: memory CD8+ T cells from blood. The receptors originated from a human donor in good health. Some clones in this sample may be carry-over from other donors' samples.

This chain uses TRBV7-9 with TRBJ2-2. This CDR3 has 12 residues. Per germline, CDR1 SEHNR and CDR2 FQNEAQ (reference sequence). The CDR3 protein is CASIANTGELFF.

The rearrangement uses TRBV6-6 and TRBJ1-5; as DNA is missing, the TRBD1 call by TCRdb cannot be tested. CDR1 is MNHNY and CDR2 is SVGAGI in the germline V gene (reference sequence). The CDR3 sequence is 14 residues long. The CDR3 sequence: CASRRLGGDQPQHF.

The genes are TRBV7-9 and TRBJ1-1; TCRdb's D call of TRBD1 is untestable without DNA. The CDR3 totals 17 residues. In germline, CDR1 is SEHNR, CDR2 FQNEAQ (reference sequence). The CDR3 loop reads CASSLALGQGRKAEAFF.

The J gene is TRBJ2-5, the V gene TRBV6-2 or TRBV6-3; TCRdb's D call, TRBD1, is unchecked because there is no DNA. Per germline, CDR1 MNHEY and CDR2 SVGEGT. The CDR3 has 15 residues. CDR3 in amino acids: CASSGGTGTVETQYF.

This rearrangement joins TRBV4-3 to TRBJ1-5; the TCRdb call, TRBD1, lacks DNA for checking. The CDR3 sequence is 16 residues long. CDR1 and CDR2 from the germline V gene are LGHNA and YSLEER. CDR3: CASSQGPGTGGQPQHF.

The genes are TRBV29-1 and TRBJ2-7; TCRdb indicates TRBD1, and absent DNA this call remains unverified. In germline, CDR1 is SQVTM, CDR2 ANQGSEA. The CDR3 contains 14 residues. CDR3 residues: CSVEDGLGAHEQYF.

The chain couples TRBV15 to TRBJ1-2. The CDR3 has 12 amino acids. Germline V lookup: CDR1 LNHNV, CDR2 YYDKDF (reference sequence). The CDR3 sequence is CATSRENLGYTF.

This chain connects TRBV28 to TRBJ2-5. This CDR3 spans 14 amino acids. The germline V gene encodes CDR1 MDHEN and CDR2 SYDVKM. CDR3 residues: CASSSGPDGETQYF.

The chain is built from TRBV20-1 and TRBJ2-2. The CDR3 is 14 amino acids. Germline V gene data show CDR1 as DFQATT and CDR2 as SNEGSKA (reference sequence). This CDR3 reads CSAKGQPDTGELFF.

V usage is TRBV20-1 and J usage is TRBJ2-1; lacking DNA, the TRBD2 call made by TCRdb goes unchecked. The CDR3 contains 16 residues. Germline V lookup: CDR1 DFQATT, CDR2 SNEGSKA (reference sequence). CDR3 protein: CSARDWASGDYNEQFF.

The chain carries TRBV6-1 and TRBJ2-5; the D call of TRBD1 rests on TCRdb alone, since no DNA is present to check it. The CDR3 totals 16 residues. The V gene's germline CDR1 is MNHNS and CDR2 SASEGT. The CDR3 sequence: CASSEAVGGGPETQYF.

This rearrangement joins TRBV4-3 to TRBJ2-1; the TCRdb call, TRBD2, lacks DNA for checking. This CDR3 has 16 amino acids. Germline V gene lookup returns CDR1 LGHNA and CDR2 YSLEER. CDR3 in amino acids: CASSLQLAGYENEQFF.